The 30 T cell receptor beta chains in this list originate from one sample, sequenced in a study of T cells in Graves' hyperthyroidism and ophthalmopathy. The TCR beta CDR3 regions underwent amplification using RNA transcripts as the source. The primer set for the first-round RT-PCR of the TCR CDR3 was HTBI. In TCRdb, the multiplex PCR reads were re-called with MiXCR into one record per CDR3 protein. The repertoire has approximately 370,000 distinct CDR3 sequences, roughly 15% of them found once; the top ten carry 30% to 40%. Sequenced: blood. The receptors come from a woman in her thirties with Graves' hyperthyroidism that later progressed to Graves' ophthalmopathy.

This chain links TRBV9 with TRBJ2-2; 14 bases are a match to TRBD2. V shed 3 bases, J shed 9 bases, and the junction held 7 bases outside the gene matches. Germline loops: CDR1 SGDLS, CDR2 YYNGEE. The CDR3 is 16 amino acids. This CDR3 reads CASSAGGTSGSWELFF. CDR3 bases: TGTGCCAGCAGCGCAGGGGGGACTAGCGGGAGTTGGGAGCTGTTTTTT.

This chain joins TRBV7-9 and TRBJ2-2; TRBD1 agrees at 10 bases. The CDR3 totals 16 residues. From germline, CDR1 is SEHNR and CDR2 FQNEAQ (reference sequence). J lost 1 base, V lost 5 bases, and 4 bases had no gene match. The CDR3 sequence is CASSPGTGENTGELFF. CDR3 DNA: TGTGCCAGCAGCCCGGGGACAGGGGAGAACACCGGGGAGCTGTTTTTT.

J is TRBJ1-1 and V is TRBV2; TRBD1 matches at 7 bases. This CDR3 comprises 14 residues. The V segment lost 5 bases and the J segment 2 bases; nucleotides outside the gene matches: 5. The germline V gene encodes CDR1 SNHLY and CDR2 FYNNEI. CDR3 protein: CASSRGDRNTEAFF. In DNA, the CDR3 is TGTGCCAGCAGTAGGGGGGACAGAAACACTGAAGCTTTCTTT.

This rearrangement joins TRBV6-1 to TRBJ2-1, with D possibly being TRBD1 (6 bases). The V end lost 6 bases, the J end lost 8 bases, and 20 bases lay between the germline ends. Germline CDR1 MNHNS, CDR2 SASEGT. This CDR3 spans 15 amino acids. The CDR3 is CASRVRDRLVHEQFF. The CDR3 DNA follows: TGTGCCAGCAGGGTCCGAGACAGGTTGGTGCATGAGCAGTTCTTC.

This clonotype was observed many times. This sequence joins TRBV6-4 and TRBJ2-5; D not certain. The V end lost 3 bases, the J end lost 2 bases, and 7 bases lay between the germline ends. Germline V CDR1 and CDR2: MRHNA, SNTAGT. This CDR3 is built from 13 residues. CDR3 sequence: CASSEQPQETQYF. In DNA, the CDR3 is TGTGCCAGCAGTGAACAGCCTCAAGAGACCCAGTACTTC.

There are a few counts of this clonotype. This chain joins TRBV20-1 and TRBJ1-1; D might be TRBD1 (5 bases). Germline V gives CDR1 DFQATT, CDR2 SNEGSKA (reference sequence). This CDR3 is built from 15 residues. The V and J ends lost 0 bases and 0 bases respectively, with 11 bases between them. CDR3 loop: CSARDNRKMNTEAFF. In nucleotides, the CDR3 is TGCAGTGCTAGAGACAACAGGAAAATGAACACTGAAGCTTTCTTT.

CDR3 sequence reads: CASRSSGGAYEQYF. CDR3 nucleotides: TGTGCCAGCAGGTCTAGCGGGGGGGCCTACGAGCAGTACTTC. V is TRBV6-2 or TRBV6-3 and J is TRBJ2-7, with 12 positions matching TRBD2. The V segment lost 6 bases and the J segment 2 bases; nucleotides outside the gene matches: 2. CDR3 length: 14 amino acids. Germline CDR1 and CDR2: MNHEY and SVGEGT.

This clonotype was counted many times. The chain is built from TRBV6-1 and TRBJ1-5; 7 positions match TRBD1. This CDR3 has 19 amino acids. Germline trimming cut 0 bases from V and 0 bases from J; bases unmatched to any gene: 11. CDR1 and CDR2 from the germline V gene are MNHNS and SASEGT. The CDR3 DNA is TGTGCCAGCAGTGAAGCGCTTGGGACAGAAGAGTATAGCAATCAGCCCCAGCATTTT. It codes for CASSEALGTEEYSNQPQHF.

CDR3 DNA sequence: TGCAGTGCTAGAGATGTCGGGAGCGGGAGAATTTGGACAGATACGCAGTATTTT. It codes for CSARDVGSGRIWTDTQYF. The chain recombines TRBV20-1 with TRBJ2-3; 8 positions agree with TRBD2. Germline loops: CDR1 DFQATT, CDR2 SNEGSKA (reference sequence). The CDR3 runs 18 residues. V trimming: 0 bases; J trimming: 3 bases; junction bases outside the gene matches: 14.

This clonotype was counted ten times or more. The CDR3 DNA reads TGTGCCAGCAGTGAGTCACCCGGATACAATGAGCAGTTCTTC. This translates into CASSESPGYNEQFF. The chain combines TRBV2 with TRBJ2-1, with D unclear. This CDR3 spans 14 amino acids. Trimming stripped 3 bases from V and 4 bases from J, with 10 bases between. The V gene's germline CDR1 is SNHLY and CDR2 FYNNEI.

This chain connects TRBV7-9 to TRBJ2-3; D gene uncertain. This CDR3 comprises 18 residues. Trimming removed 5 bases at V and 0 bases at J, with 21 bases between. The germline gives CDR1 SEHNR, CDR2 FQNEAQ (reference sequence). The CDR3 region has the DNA TGTGCCAGCAGCCTGCCCCCACCCCCCTCCGAGAGCACAGATACGCAGTATTTT. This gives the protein CASSLPPPPSESTDTQYF.

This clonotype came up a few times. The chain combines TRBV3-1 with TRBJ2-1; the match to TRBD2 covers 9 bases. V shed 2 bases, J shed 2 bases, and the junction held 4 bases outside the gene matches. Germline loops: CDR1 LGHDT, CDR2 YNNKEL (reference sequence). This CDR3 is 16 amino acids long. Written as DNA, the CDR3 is TGTGCCAGCAGCCAACTGCGGGAGGGCCCCTACAATGAGCAGTTCTTC. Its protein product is CASSQLREGPYNEQFF.

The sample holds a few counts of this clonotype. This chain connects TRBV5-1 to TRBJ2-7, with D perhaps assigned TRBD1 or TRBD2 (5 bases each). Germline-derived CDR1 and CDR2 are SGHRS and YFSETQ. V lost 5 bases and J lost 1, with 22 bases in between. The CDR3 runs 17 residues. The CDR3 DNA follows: TGCGCCAGCAGTCCCCGGGACGGAGAGACCACTTCCTACGAGCAGTACTTC. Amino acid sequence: CASSPRDGETTSYEQYF.

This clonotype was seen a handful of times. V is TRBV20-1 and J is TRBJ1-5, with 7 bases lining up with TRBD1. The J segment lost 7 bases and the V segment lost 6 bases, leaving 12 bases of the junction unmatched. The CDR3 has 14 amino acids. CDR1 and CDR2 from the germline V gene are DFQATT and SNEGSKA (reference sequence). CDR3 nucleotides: TGCAGTGCGTCCCGAAGGGGGCCAGAACAGCCCCAGCATTTT. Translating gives CSASRRGPEQPQHF.

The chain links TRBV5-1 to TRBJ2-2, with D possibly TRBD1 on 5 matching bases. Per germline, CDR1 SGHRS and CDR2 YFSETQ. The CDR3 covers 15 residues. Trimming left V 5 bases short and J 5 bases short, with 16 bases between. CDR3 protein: CASRVQYRKTGELFF. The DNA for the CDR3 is TGCGCCAGCAGGGTACAATACAGGAAAACCGGGGAGCTGTTTTTT.

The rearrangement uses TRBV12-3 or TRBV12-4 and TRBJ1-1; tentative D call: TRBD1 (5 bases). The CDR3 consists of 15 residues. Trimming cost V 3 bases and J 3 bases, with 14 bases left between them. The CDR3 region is CASSFRVRGDTEAFF. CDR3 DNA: TGTGCCAGCAGTTTTCGGGTAAGGGGTGACACTGAAGCTTTCTTT.

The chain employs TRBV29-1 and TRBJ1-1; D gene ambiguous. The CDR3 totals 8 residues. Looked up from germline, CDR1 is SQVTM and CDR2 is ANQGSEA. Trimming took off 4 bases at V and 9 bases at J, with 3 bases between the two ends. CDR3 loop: CSVGQAFF. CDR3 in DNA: TGCAGCGTTGGACAAGCTTTCTTT.

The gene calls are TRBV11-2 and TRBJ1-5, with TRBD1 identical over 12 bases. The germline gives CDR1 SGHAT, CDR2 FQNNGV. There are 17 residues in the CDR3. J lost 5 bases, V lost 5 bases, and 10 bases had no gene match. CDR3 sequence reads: CASSLKGQGARDQPQHF. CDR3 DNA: TGTGCCAGCAGCCTAAAGGGACAGGGGGCGCGGGATCAGCCCCAGCATTTT.

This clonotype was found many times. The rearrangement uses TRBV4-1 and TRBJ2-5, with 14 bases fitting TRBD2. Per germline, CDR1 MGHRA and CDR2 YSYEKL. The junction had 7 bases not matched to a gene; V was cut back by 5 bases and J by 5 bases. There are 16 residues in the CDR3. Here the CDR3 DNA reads TGCGCCAGCAGCACCGGACTAGCGGGGGGTATGGAGACCCAGTACTTC. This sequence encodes CASSTGLAGGMETQYF.

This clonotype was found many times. The DNA for the CDR3 is TGTGCCAGTAGCCTAGCGGGGGGGCCGGGCAAAAACATTCAGTACTTC. Protein product: CASSLAGGPGKNIQYF. The gene calls are TRBV19 and TRBJ2-4, with TRBD2 matching over 12 bases. CDR1 and CDR2 (germline): LNHDA, SQIVND (reference sequence). The V gene end was trimmed by 6 bases and the J gene end by 3 bases; junction bases not matched to a gene: 6. The CDR3 has 16 residues.

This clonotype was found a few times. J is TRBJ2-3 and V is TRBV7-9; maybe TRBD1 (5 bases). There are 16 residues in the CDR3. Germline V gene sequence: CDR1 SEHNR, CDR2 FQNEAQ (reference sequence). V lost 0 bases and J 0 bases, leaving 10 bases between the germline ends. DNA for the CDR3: TGTGCCAGCAGCTTAGCGCGGTCAGGGAGCACAGATACGCAGTATTTT. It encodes CASSLARSGSTDTQYF.

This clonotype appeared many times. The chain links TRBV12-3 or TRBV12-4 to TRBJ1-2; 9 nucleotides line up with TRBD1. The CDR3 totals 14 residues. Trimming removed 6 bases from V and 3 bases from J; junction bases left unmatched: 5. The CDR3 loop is CASRNRGPDYGYTF. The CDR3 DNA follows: TGTGCCAGCAGGAACAGGGGGCCGGACTATGGCTACACCTTC.

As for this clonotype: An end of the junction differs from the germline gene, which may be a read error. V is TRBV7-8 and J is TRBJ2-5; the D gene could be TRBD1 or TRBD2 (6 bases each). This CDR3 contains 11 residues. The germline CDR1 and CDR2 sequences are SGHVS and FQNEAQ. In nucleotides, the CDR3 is TGTGCCAGCAGCCGAGACAGGACGGGGGACTTC. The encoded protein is CASSRDRTGDF.

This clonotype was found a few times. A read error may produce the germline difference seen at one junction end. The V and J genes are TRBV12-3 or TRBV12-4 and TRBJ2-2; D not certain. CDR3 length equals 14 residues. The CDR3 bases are TGTGTCAGCATTCGGCGCTATGTCACCGGGGAGCTGTTTTTT. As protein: CVSIRRYVTGELFF.

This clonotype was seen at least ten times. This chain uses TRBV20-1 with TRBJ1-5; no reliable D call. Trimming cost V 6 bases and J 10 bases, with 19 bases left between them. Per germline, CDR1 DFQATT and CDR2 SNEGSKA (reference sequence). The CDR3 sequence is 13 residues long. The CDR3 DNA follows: TGCAGTGCCCCTCGGACCCTCTCGGAACCCCAGCATTTT. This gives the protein CSAPRTLSEPQHF.

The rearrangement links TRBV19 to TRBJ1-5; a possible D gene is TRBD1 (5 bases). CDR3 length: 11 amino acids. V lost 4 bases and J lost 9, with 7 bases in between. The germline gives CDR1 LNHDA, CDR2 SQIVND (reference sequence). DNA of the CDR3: TGTGCCAGTAGTACAGGGTTGCCCCAGCATTTT. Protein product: CASSTGLPQHF.

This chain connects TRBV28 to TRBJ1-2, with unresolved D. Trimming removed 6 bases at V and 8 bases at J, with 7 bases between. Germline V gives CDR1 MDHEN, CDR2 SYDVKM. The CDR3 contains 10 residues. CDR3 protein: CASRSRGYTF. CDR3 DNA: TGTGCCAGCAGGAGTAGAGGCTACACCTTC.

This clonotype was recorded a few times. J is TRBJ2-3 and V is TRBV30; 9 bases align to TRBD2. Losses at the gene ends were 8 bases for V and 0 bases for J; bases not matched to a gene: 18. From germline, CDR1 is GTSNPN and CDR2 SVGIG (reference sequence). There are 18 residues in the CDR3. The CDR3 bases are TGTGCCGGATCTCTAGCGGGACTGGGGGCTTGGAGCACAGATACGCAGTATTTT. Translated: CAGSLAGLGAWSTDTQYF.

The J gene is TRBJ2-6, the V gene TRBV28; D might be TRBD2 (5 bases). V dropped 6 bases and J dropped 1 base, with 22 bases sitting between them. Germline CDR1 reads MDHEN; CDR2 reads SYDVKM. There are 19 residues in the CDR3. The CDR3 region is CASRPTPRRRLSGANVLTF. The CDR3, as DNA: TGTGCCAGCAGACCGACCCCCCGCCGGAGGTTGTCTGGGGCCAACGTCCTGACTTTC.

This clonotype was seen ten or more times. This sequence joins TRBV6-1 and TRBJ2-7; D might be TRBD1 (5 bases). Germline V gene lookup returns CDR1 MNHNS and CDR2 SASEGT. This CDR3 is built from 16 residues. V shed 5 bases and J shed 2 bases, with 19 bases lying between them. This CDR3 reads CASSYRGGLRTYEQYF. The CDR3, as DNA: TGTGCCAGCAGTTATAGGGGCGGTCTTAGAACCTACGAGCAGTACTTC.